The 9 T cell receptor beta chains below come from one sample, sequenced in a study of follicular helper T cells after annual influenza vaccination. Regarding time point: 2014-2015 season, pre-vaccination. Here immunoSEQ multiplex PCR was the method, and the copy in TCRdb shows in-frame clones only, minus some. The sample shows about 8,300 clones, roughly four fifths of them seen only once. Sequenced here: CXCR5+ CD38- circulating T follicular helper cells from blood, sampled on the day of influenza vaccination. Stated subset: circulating Tfh, non-naive CD4+CXCR5+PD-1+ (ICOS+CD38+ or ICOS-CD38-). The origin of the receptors is an adult who received the influenza vaccine.

This clone occurred a few times. This rearrangement joins TRBV5-6 to TRBJ2-7; no definite D call. The length of the CDR3 is 13 residues. Germline V lookup: CDR1 SGHDT, CDR2 YYEEEE. The V end was cut by 0 bases, the J end by 2 bases, with 6 bases between. The CDR3 nucleotides read TGTGCCAGCAGCTTGGGGCGAGCCTACGAGCAGTACTTC. The encoded protein is CASSLGRAYEQYF.

The rearrangement joins TRBV11-2 to TRBJ2-7, with 10 bases aligning to TRBD2. CDR3 size: 19 residues. CDR1 and CDR2 from the germline V gene are SGHAT and FQNNGV. Germline trimming cut 1 base from V and 3 bases from J; bases unmatched to any gene: 15. The CDR3, as DNA: TGTGCCAGCAGCTTAGCCAACGCGGTCACTAGCGGGAAGGTCTACGAGCAGTACTTC. Protein product: CASSLANAVTSGKVYEQYF.

This clone showed up just a few times. The chain links TRBV18 to TRBJ1-5; D unresolved. Germline CDR1 is KGHSH and CDR2 is LQKENI. The CDR3 has 15 residues. The V and J ends lost 1 base and 5 bases respectively, with 12 bases between them. The CDR3 nucleotides read TGTGCCAGCTCACCACTCAGAGGGTTGGATCAGCCCCAGCATTTT. As protein: CASSPLRGLDQPQHF.

This chain uses TRBV2 with TRBJ2-5; TRBD1 is a possible D gene (5 bases). The CDR3 contains 14 residues. CDR1 SNHLY and CDR2 FYNNEI come from the germline V gene. With 4 bases removed from V and 2 bases from J, the gap between germline ends came to 11 bases. The CDR3 is CASSGDRQQETQYF. The CDR3 DNA follows: TGTGCCAGCAGTGGAGACAGACAACAAGAGACCCAGTACTTC.

The chain has TRBV7-2 and TRBJ2-3; 10 bases match TRBD1. The CDR3 is made up of 15 amino acids. CDR1 and CDR2 from the germline V gene are SGHTA and FQGNSA. V lost 2 bases and J lost 5; bases outside the gene matches: 4. The CDR3, as DNA: TGTGCCAGCAGCTTAACCGGGACAGGGGAAGATACGCAGTATTTT. Its protein product is CASSLTGTGEDTQYF.

The chain carries TRBV7-2 and TRBJ2-7; the match to TRBD2 covers 8 bases. Germline V lookup: CDR1 SGHTA, CDR2 FQGNSA. The CDR3 loop spans 14 amino acids. V was pared by 6 bases and J by 4 bases, with 8 bases of the junction left unmatched. The CDR3 nucleotides are TGTGCCAGCAGTCTTTTCAGCGGGGGTTACGAGCAGTACTTC. This translates into CASSLFSGGYEQYF.

In its sample, this clone was seen once. V and J are TRBV4-2 and TRBJ2-2; 9 bases match TRBD2. V lost 0 bases and J lost 7; bases outside the gene matches: 6. Germline CDR1 LGHNA, CDR2 YNFKEQ. The CDR3 runs 16 residues. The chain's CDR3 is CASSQEMASGNGELFF. As DNA, the CDR3 is TGTGCCAGCAGCCAAGAAATGGCTAGCGGGAACGGGGAGCTGTTTTTT.

The rearrangement uses TRBV9 and TRBJ2-5; D possibly corresponds to TRBD2 (6 bases). Trimming cost V 0 bases and J 1 base, with 10 bases left between them. CDR3 length: 15 amino acids. Germline CDR1 SGDLS, CDR2 YYNGEE. The CDR3 region is CASSVGGGAQETQYF. CDR3 DNA: TGTGCCAGCAGCGTAGGAGGCGGGGCCCAAGAGACCCAGTACTTC.

V usage is TRBV18 and J usage is TRBJ2-1, with TRBD2 matching over 9 bases. The CDR3 sequence is 15 residues long. Trimming cost V 5 bases and J 5 bases; bases outside gene matches: 7. Germline CDR1 and CDR2: KGHSH and LQKENI. DNA for the CDR3: TGTGCCAGCTCAGAAATAGCGGGGGCGAACAATGAGCAGTTCTTC. It yields the protein CASSEIAGANNEQFF. Based on the CDR3 plus reference TRBV18 and TRBJ2-1, the full variable domain is NAGVMQNPRHLVRRRGQEARLRCSPMKGHSHVYWYRQLPEEGLKFMVYLQKENIIDESGMPKERFSAEFPKEGPSILRIQQVVRGDSAAYFCASSEIAGANNEQFFGPGTRLTVL.